This T cell receptor beta chain was retrieved from a study of blood T cell repertoires in COVID-19. Looking at the study overall: COVID-19 samples, acute and convalescent, were from the United States, Italy and Spain.

Participants, roughly 18 to 90 years old, spanned 25 or so US areas. Libraries were prepared by immunoSEQ multiplex PCR; TCRdb keeps only in-frame clonotypes and omits some of them. The sample has fewer than 300,000 clones, roughly 85% seen once. The CDR3 is 14 residues long. Germline loops: CDR1 MNHEY, CDR2 SVGAGI. Germline trimming cut 6 bases from V and 3 bases from J; bases unmatched to any gene: 7. The receptor's source is a woman in her fifties or sixties who had recovered from COVID-19. Sequenced sample: PBMCs or T cells enriched from blood (not recorded which). The chain joins TRBV6-5 to TRBJ1-2, with 7 nucleotides matching TRBD1. This chain's CDR3 is CASRPGGWDYGYTF. CDR3 nucleotide sequence: TGTGCCAGCAGACCAGGGGGATGGGACTATGGCTACACCTTC.